These 22 T cell receptor beta chains originate from one sample sequenced in a study of beta chain features in type 1 diabetes. Study-wide points: Patients with Type 1 diabetes showed moderately but significantly shorter TCRB CDR3s in all four CD4+ subsets.

cDNA synthesis used the whole RNA isolate, giving expressed TCRB sequences. This table comes from immunoSEQ multiplex PCR, and its TCRdb copy is limited to in-frame clones, with some not included. The sample has a few hundred thousand clones; 15% are singletons. For these receptors, no antigen is known. Input material: naive CD4+ T cells from blood. Every receptor here comes from a man younger than 30 with type 1 diabetes.

In its sample, this clone was seen a few times. The CDR3 DNA reads TGTGCCAACCGGGAGGGATCGGGACACCCCTACGAGCAGTACTTC. It is translated as CANREGSGHPYEQYF. The chain is built from TRBV2 and TRBJ2-7; TRBD2 matches at 8 bases. Germline lookup yields CDR1 SNHLY and CDR2 FYNNEI. The CDR3 length is 15 residues. V dropped 10 bases and J dropped 2; count of bases not matched to a gene: 13.

This clone was recorded a few times. One end of the junction varies from germline; a read error may be responsible. This chain connects TRBV5-1 to TRBJ2-7, with D perhaps TRBD2 (5 bases). The CDR3 spans 15 residues. Germline V gives CDR1 SGHRS, CDR2 YFSETQ. The DNA of the CDR3 is TGCACCAGCAGCTTGGGGTATGAGGGAAGGTACGAGCAGTACTTC. Translated, it gives CTSSLGYEGRYEQYF.

The chain employs TRBV7-2 and TRBJ1-1; weak D call: TRBD1 (5 bases). Trimming cost V 5 bases and J 7 bases, with 23 bases left between them. Germline V gene data show CDR1 as SGHTA and CDR2 as FQGNSA. The CDR3 has 16 residues. The CDR3 region is CASSAHYRPAYGEAFF. The CDR3 DNA reads TGTGCCAGCAGCGCGCACTACAGGCCTGCTTACGGTGAAGCTTTCTTT.

In its sample, this clone was seen a few times. The V gene is TRBV27, the J gene TRBJ2-7; no clear D gene. V was shortened by 0 bases and J by 0 bases, with 9 bases between the two germline ends. Germline loops: CDR1 MNHEY, CDR2 SMNVEV (reference sequence). CDR3 length equals 15 residues. The CDR3 region is CASSLSPWPSYEQYF. The CDR3 bases are TGTGCCAGCAGTTTATCGCCGTGGCCCTCCTACGAGCAGTACTTC.

About this clone itself: The CDR3 does not close with the conserved phenylalanine or tryptophan, likely indicating a read error. The J gene is TRBJ1-1, the V gene TRBV4-2; 7 bases are a match to TRBD1. This CDR3 is 13 amino acids long. Trimming took 4 bases from V and 11 from J; bases not matched to a gene: 10. Germline CDR1 is LGHNA and CDR2 is YNFKEQ. CDR3 bases: TGTGCCAGCAGCCCGGACCGGGACAGATGGGCTTTCCTT. Protein: CASSPDRDRWAFL.

This clone appeared a few times. The J gene is TRBJ2-5, the V gene TRBV27, with D possibly being TRBD2 (6 bases). Germline V CDR1 and CDR2: MNHEY, SMNVEV (reference sequence). V lost 6 bases and J lost 2, with 13 bases in between. This CDR3 has 14 amino acids. DNA for the CDR3: TGTGCCAGCAGAAAGCGGGCGGGTCAAGAGACCCAGTACTTC. Its protein is CASRKRAGQETQYF.

This clone appeared a few times. This chain connects TRBV25-1 to TRBJ1-1, with no clear D. The germline gives CDR1 MGHDK, CDR2 SYGVNS. The CDR3 has 13 residues. The ends were cut back, 3 bases at V and 5 bases at J, with 10 bases in the middle. CDR3 sequence: CASSELGGTEAFF. DNA for the CDR3: TGTGCCAGCAGTGAGTTGGGAGGAACTGAAGCTTTCTTT.

This clone came up a few times. The chain carries TRBV28 and TRBJ1-4; D ambiguous. V was trimmed by 4 bases and J by 5 bases, leaving 8 bases between them. Germline-derived CDR1 and CDR2 are MDHEN and SYDVKM. CDR3 length: 13 amino acids. The CDR3 region has the DNA TGTGCCAGCAGTTCCCCCCTAAATGAAAAACTGTTTTTT. Protein product: CASSSPLNEKLFF.

The genes are TRBV4-2 and TRBJ1-1; TRBD1 might be the D (6 bases). Germline CDR1 reads LGHNA; CDR2 reads YNFKEQ. The CDR3 is 17 amino acids. Trimming took off 2 bases at V and 1 base at J, with 17 bases between the two ends. The CDR3 coding sequence is TGTGCCAGCAGCCAACCTGTACAGGGCGTGGCGAACACTGAAGCTTTCTTT. This codes for CASSQPVQGVANTEAFF.

The chain joins TRBV19 to TRBJ1-2; TRBD1 might be the D (6 bases). Trimming took 5 bases from V and 8 from J, leaving 15 bases between them. CDR1 and CDR2 (germline): LNHDA, SQIVND (reference sequence). The CDR3 loop spans 13 amino acids. CDR3: CASSVGQLRGYTF. As DNA, the CDR3 is TGTGCCAGTAGTGTTGGACAGTTGCGCGGCTACACCTTC.

J is TRBJ2-3 and V is TRBV7-9; 7 nucleotides align to TRBD2. Trimming cost V 5 bases and J 6 bases; bases outside gene matches: 8. Germline CDR1 and CDR2: SEHNR and FQNEAQ (reference sequence). CDR3 length equals 14 residues. The DNA of the CDR3 is TGTGCCAGCAGCACGGGGACTACACACGATACGCAGTATTTT. Protein: CASSTGTTHDTQYF.

V gene TRBV4-2 combines with J gene TRBJ2-7; 12 bases fit TRBD2. The CDR3 spans 19 residues. CDR1 is LGHNA, CDR2 YNFKEQ, per germline. Unmatched junction bases numbered 18, after V lost 2 bases and J lost 7 bases. The DNA for the CDR3 is TGTGCCAGCAGCCAAAGGGGGGGCACCGGACTAGCGGGATTTCAGGAGCAGTACTTC. Its protein product is CASSQRGGTGLAGFQEQYF.

With respect to this clone: This CDR3 is also generated by other DNA sequences in the sample. The chain carries TRBV28 and TRBJ1-2; 11 bases are a match to TRBD1. The CDR3 sequence is 15 residues long. The V gene end was trimmed by 4 bases and the J gene end by 3 bases; junction bases not matched to a gene: 4. The germline V gene has CDR1 MDHEN and CDR2 SYDVKM. The chain's CDR3 is CASSSGQGAHYGYTF. The DNA of the CDR3 is TGTGCCAGCAGTTCAGGACAGGGGGCTCACTATGGCTACACCTTC.

The CDR3 reads CASSVAETPPISGYTF. The CDR3 region has the DNA TGTGCCAGCAGCGTAGCAGAGACTCCTCCTATCAGTGGCTACACCTTC. This chain connects TRBV9 to TRBJ1-2; D not resolved. This CDR3 has 16 residues. V was clipped by 0 bases and J by 7 bases, with 19 bases between them. Germline V gene sequence: CDR1 SGDLS, CDR2 YYNGEE. The full variable domain, its missing parts supplied by reference TRBV9 and TRBJ1-2, is DSGVTQTPKHLITATGQRVTLRCSPRSGDLSVYWYQQSLDQGLQFLIQYYNGEERAKGNILERFSAQQFPDLHSELNLSSLELGDSALYFCASSVAETPPISGYTFGSGTRLTVV.

J is TRBJ1-2 and V is TRBV5-6; D is possibly TRBD1 (6 bases). CDR3 length: 12 residues. CDR1 is SGHDT and CDR2 is YYEEEE in the germline V gene. Trimming pared 4 bases from V and 4 bases from J, leaving 8 bases between. The CDR3 loop is CASSEDSYGYTF. The CDR3 nucleotides are TGTGCCAGCAGCGAGGACAGCTATGGCTACACCTTC.

This clone turned up a few times. The V and J genes are TRBV29-1 and TRBJ1-3; D gene unclear. CDR3 size: 14 residues. The V end lost 6 bases, the J end lost 0 bases, and 12 bases lay between the germline ends. The germline V gene encodes CDR1 SQVTM and CDR2 ANQGSEA. This CDR3 is CSVLFESSGNTIYF. CDR3 coding DNA: TGCAGCGTCCTTTTCGAGAGCTCTGGAAACACCATATATTTT.

The chain employs TRBV28 and TRBJ2-5; 11 nucleotides agree with TRBD1. The CDR3 runs 14 residues. Germline CDR1 reads MDHEN; CDR2 reads SYDVKM. Trimming took 4 bases from V and 5 from J; bases not matched to a gene: 3. Here the CDR3 DNA reads TGTGCCAGCAGTTCGGGACAGGGGGTGGAGACCCAGTACTTC. This sequence encodes CASSSGQGVETQYF.

V gene TRBV15 combines with J gene TRBJ2-3; 13 positions match TRBD2. The junction had 5 bases not matched to a gene; V was cut back by 6 bases and J by 2 bases. Germline V CDR1 and CDR2: LNHNV, YYDKDF (reference sequence). This CDR3 is 16 amino acids long. The CDR3 region has the DNA TGTGCCACCAGGGGACTAGCGGGAAGTGTCACAGATACGCAGTATTTT. It translates to CATRGLAGSVTDTQYF.

This clone came up a few times. The genes are TRBV7-9 and TRBJ2-7; 7 bases line up with TRBD2. This CDR3 has 13 amino acids. The ends lost 8 bases at V and 6 bases at J; junction bases unmatched: 10. The germline CDR1 and CDR2 sequences are SEHNR and FQNEAQ (reference sequence). Written as DNA, the CDR3 is TGTGCCAGCGGTTATGGGGGGGAGGTCGAGCAGTACTTC. This gives the protein CASGYGGEVEQYF.

V gene TRBV28 combines with J gene TRBJ2-7; 10 bases line up with TRBD2. V lost 2 bases to trimming and J lost 7 bases; unmatched junction nucleotides: 8. Germline values: CDR1 MDHEN, CDR2 SYDVKM. The CDR3 is made up of 15 amino acids. This CDR3 is CASSLTSGRAREQYF. The CDR3 region has the DNA TGTGCCAGCAGTTTAACAAGCGGGAGGGCCAGGGAGCAGTACTTC.

The chain links TRBV29-1 to TRBJ2-1; 10 bases agree with TRBD2. The J segment lost 9 bases and the V segment lost 6 bases, leaving 14 bases of the junction unmatched. Germline lookup yields CDR1 SQVTM and CDR2 ANQGSEA. The CDR3 extends over 15 amino acids. This CDR3 is CSVFERLAGESEQFF. In DNA form, the CDR3 reads TGCAGCGTCTTTGAGCGGCTAGCGGGAGAAAGTGAGCAGTTCTTC.

The chain combines TRBV15 with TRBJ1-5; a weak D match, TRBD1 (6 bases). The CDR3 totals 16 residues. Trimming stripped 0 bases from V and 2 bases from J, with 11 bases between. Germline CDR1 reads LNHNV; CDR2 reads YYDKDF (reference sequence). This chain's CDR3 is CATSRDPGARNQPQHF. The CDR3 nucleotides read TGTGCCACCAGCAGAGACCCAGGGGCCCGCAATCAGCCCCAGCATTTT.